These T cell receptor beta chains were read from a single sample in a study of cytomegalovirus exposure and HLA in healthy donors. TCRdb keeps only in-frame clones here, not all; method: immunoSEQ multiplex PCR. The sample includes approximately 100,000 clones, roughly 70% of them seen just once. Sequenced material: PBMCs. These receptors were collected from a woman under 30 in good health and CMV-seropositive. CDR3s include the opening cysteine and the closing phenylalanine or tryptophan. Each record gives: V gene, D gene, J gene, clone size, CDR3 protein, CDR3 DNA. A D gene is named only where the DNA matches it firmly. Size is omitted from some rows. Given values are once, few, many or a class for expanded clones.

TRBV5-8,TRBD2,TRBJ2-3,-,CASSSTLTSGVTDTQYF,TGTGCCAGCAGCTCGACCCTGACTAGCGGGGTCACAGATACGCAGTATTTT
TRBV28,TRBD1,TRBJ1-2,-,CASSSPGTGGRGYTF,TGTGCCAGCAGTAGCCCCGGGACAGGGGGACGAGGCTACACCTTC
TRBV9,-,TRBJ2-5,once,CASSVAQARETQYF,TGTGCCAGCAGCGTAGCTCAAGCCAGGGAGACCCAGTACTTC
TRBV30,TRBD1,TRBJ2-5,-,CAWSGGQGDWETQYF,TGTGCCTGGAGTGGGGGACAGGGGGATTGGGAGACCCAGTACTTC
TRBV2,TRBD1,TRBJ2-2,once,CASSEGYSGWQGENTGELFF,TGTGCCAGCAGCGAAGGGTACAGCGGTTGGCAGGGGGAGAACACCGGGGAGCTGTTTTTT
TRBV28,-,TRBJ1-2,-,CASIPVSNYGYTF,TGTGCCAGCATTCCCGTATCTAACTATGGCTACACCTTC
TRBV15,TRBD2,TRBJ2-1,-,CATSRETSGSSYNEQFF,TGTGCCACCAGCAGAGAGACTAGCGGGAGCTCCTACAATGAGCAGTTCTTC
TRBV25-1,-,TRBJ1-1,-,CASSGGAAMNTEAFF,TGTGCCAGCAGCGGAGGGGCGGCAATGAACACTGAAGCTTTCTTT
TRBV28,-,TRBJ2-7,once,CASSPTGGPSYEQYF,TGTGCCAGCAGTCCCACCGGCGGTCCTTCCTACGAGCAGTACTTC
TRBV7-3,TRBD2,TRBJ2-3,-,CASSAGRGITDTQYF,TGTGCCAGCTCCGCCGGGAGGGGGATCACAGATACGCAGTATTTT
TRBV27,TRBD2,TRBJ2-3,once,CASSLSASGTRDTQYF,TGTGCCAGCAGTTTATCGGCTAGCGGGACGAGGGATACGCAGTATTTT
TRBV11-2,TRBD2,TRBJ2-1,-,CASSLGLAGGSWNEQFF,TGTGCCAGCAGCTTAGGACTAGCGGGAGGGTCCTGGAATGAGCAGTTCTTC
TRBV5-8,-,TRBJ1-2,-,CASSLRGMGYTF,TGTGCCAGCAGCTTGCGGGGTATGGGCTACACCTTC
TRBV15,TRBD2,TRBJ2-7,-,CATSREIGGGGEQYF,TGTGCCACCAGCAGAGAGATTGGCGGGGGGGGCGAGCAGTACTTC
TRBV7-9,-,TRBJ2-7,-,CASSLGAGSSPRFGYF,TGTGCCAGCAGCTTGGGAGCCGGCTCCAGCCCCCGCTTTGGGTACTTC
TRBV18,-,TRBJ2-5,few,CASSPGSSETQYF,TGTGCCAGCTCACCGGGGAGTTCAGAGACCCAGTACTTC
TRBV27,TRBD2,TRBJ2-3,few,CASSRLWARETPDTQYF,TGTGCCAGCAGCCGCCTCTGGGCGCGGGAGACCCCAGATACGCAGTATTTT
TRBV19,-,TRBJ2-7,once,CASSQGTGKSYEQYF,TGTGCCAGTAGTCAGGGGACGGGGAAGTCCTACGAGCAGTACTTC
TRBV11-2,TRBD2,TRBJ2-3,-,CASSLDLAGGTDTQYF,TGTGCCAGCAGCTTAGATCTAGCGGGAGGTACAGATACGCAGTATTTT
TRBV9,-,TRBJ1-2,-,CASSVESGVDGYTF,TGTGCCAGCAGCGTAGAGTCAGGTGTCGATGGCTACACCTTC
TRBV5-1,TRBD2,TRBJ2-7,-,CASSLELAGANEQYF,TGCGCCAGCAGCTTGGAGCTAGCGGGAGCTAACGAGCAGTACTTC
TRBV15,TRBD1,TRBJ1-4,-,CATSRADRVLLARNEKLFF,TGTGCCACCAGCAGGGCGGACAGGGTTCTCCTTGCACGTAATGAAAAACTGTTTTTT
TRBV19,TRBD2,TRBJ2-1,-,CASSTGGGRGSYNEQFF,TGTGCCAGTAGTACAGGCGGGGGGCGGGGGTCCTACAATGAGCAGTTCTTC
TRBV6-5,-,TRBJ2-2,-,CASSYGAGPNTGELFF,TGTGCCAGCAGTTACGGGGCGGGGCCGAACACCGGGGAGCTGTTTTTT
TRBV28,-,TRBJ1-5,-,CASSFPFTAQHF,TGTGCCAGCAGTTTTCCCTTTACGGCCCAGCATTTT
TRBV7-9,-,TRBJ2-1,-,CASSNPQGLHYNEQFF,TGTGCCAGCAGCAATCCACAGGGCCTCCACTACAATGAGCAGTTCTTC
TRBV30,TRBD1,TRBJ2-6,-,CAWRRGRYGGANVLTF,TGTGCCTGGAGGAGGGGGCGCTACGGTGGGGCCAACGTCCTGACTTTC
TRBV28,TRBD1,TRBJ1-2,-,CASSTGQNYGYTF,TGTGCCAGCTCCACGGGACAGAACTATGGCTACACCTTC
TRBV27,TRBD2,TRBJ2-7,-,CASSPGLASYEQYF,TGTGCCAGCAGTCCAGGACTAGCATCCTACGAGCAGTACTTC
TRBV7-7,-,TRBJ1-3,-,CASSLGGSGNTIYF,TGTGCCAGCAGCCTTGGAGGCTCTGGAAACACCATATATTTT
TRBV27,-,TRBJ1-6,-,CASSLSPTGTSPLHF,TGTGCCAGCAGTTTATCCCCGACAGGAACTTCACCCCTCCACTTT
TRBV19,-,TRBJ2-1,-,CASSAIRAEVNEQFF,TGTGCCAGTAGTGCCATCCGAGCGGAGGTCAATGAGCAGTTCTTC
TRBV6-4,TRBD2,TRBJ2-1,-,CASSVSGGNNEQFF,TGTGCCAGCAGCGTAAGCGGGGGCAACAATGAGCAGTTCTTC
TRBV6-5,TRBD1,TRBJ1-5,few,CASSNTGESQPQHF,TGTGCCAGCAGTAACACAGGGGAAAGTCAGCCCCAGCATTTT
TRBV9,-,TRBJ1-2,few,CASSVAGSTHYGYTF,TGTGCCAGCAGCGTAGCAGGCAGCACCCACTATGGCTACACCTTC
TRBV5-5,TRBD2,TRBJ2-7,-,CASSLLYVLGLADYEQYF,TGTGCCAGCAGCTTGTTGTATGTGTTGGGACTAGCGGATTACGAGCAGTACTTC
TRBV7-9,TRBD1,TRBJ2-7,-,CASSLPLRQGAYEQYF,TGTGCCAGCAGCTTGCCCCTAAGGCAGGGGGCCTACGAGCAGTACTTC
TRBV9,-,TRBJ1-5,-,CASSKDKGNQPQHF,TGTGCCAGCAGCAAGGATAAGGGGAATCAGCCCCAGCATTTT
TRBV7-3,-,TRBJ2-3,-,CASSLTQGATQYF,TGTGCCAGCAGCTTAACCCAGGGCGCCACGCAGTATTTT
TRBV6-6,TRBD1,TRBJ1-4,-,CASSYSPGGIFEKLFF,TGTGCCAGCAGTTACTCGCCAGGGGGGATTTTTGAAAAACTGTTTTTT
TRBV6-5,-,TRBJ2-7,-,CASSTYRLFSYEQYF,TGTGCCAGCAGTACTTATCGACTGTTCTCCTACGAGCAGTACTTC
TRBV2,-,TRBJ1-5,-,CASSEPVPPQHF,TGTGCCAGCAGTGAACCCGTCCCGCCCCAGCATTTT
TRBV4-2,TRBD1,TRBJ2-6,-,CASSQQPGQVFSGANVLTF,TGTGCCAGCAGCCAACAACCGGGACAGGTGTTCTCTGGGGCCAACGTCCTGACTTTC
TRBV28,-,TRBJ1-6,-,CASSTDSFNSPLHF,TGTGCCAGCAGCACGGACAGTTTTAATTCACCCCTCCACTTT
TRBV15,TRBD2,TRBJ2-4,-,CATSRPGLAARGRNIQYF,TGTGCCACCAGCCGACCGGGACTAGCGGCGCGAGGTAGGAACATTCAGTACTTC
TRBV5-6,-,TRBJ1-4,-,CASSFGGITTNEKLFF,TGTGCCAGCAGCTTCGGGGGAATCACAACTAATGAAAAACTGTTTTTT
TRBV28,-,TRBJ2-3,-,CASSLGAFLADTQYF,TGTGCCAGCAGTCTAGGTGCCTTCCTTGCAGATACGCAGTATTTT
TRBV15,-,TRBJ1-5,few,CATSRPGANQPQHF,TGTGCCACCAGCAGACCAGGGGCCAATCAGCCCCAGCATTTT
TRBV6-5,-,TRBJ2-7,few,CASSERTNEQYF,TGTGCCAGCAGCGAGAGGACTAACGAGCAGTACTTC
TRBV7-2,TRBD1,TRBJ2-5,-,CASSWRDRGRETQYF,TGTGCCAGCAGCTGGCGGGACAGGGGGCGAGAGACCCAGTACTTC
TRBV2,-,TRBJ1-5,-,CASSKSLASKQPQHF,TGTGCCAGCAGTAAAAGTCTCGCTAGCAAGCAGCCCCAGCATTTT
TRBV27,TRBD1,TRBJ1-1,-,CASRPGQLNTEAFF,TGTGCCAGCAGACCGGGACAGTTAAACACTGAAGCTTTCTTT